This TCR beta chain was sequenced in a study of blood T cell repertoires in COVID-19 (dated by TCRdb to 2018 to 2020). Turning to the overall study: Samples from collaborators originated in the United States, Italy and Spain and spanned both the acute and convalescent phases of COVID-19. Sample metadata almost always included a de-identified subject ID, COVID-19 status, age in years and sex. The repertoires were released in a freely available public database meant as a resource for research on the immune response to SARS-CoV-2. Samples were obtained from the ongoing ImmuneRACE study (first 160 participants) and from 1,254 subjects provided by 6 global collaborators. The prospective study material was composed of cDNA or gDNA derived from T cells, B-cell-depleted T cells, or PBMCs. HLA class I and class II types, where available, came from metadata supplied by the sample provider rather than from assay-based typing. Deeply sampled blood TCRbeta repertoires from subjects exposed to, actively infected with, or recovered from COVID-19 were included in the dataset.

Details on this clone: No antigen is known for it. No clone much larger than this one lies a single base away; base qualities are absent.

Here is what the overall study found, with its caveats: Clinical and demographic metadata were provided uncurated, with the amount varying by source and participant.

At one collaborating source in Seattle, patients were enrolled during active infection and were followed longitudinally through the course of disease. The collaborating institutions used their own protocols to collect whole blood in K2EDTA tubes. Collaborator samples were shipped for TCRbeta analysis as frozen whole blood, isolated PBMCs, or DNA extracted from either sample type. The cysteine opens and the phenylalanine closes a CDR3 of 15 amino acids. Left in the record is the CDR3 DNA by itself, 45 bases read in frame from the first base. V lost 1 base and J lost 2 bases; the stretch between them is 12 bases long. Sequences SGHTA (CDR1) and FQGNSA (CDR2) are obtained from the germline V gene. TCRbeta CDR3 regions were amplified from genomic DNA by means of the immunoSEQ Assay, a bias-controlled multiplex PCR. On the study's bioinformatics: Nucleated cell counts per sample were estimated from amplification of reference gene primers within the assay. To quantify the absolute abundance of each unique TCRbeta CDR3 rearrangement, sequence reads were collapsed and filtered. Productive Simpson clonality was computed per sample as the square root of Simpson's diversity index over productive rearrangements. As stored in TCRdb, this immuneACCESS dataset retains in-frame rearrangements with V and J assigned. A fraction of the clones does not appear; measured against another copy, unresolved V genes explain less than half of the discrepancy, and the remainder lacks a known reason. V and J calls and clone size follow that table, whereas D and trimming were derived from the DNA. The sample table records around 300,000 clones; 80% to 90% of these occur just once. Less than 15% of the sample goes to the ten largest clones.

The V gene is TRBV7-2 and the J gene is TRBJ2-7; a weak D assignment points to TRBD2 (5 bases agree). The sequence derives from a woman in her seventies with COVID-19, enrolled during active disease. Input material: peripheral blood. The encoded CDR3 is CASSLDRSGTYEQYF. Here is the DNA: TGTGCCAGCAGCTTAGACCGAAGCGGTACCTACGAGCAGTACTTC.